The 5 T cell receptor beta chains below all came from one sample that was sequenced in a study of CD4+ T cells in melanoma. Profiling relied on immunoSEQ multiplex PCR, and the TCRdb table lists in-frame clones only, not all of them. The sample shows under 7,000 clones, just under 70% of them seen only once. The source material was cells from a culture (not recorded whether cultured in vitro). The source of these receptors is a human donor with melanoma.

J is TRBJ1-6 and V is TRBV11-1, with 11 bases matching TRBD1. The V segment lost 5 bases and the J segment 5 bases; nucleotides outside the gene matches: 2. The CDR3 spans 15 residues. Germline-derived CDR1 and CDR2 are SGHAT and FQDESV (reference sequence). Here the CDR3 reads CASSLGQGDNSPLHF. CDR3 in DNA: TGTGCCAGCAGCCTGGGACAGGGGGATAATTCACCCCTCCACTTT.

The CDR3 nucleotides are TGCGCCAGCAGCCAAGAAAGAAGGGGTGGCCAGCCCCAGCATTTT. It specifies CASSQERRGGQPQHF. The rearrangement links TRBV4-3 to TRBJ1-5; D possibly corresponds to TRBD1 (5 bases). Trimming stripped 0 bases from V and 7 bases from J, with 13 bases between. The CDR3 loop spans 15 amino acids. Germline values: CDR1 LGHNA, CDR2 YSLEER.

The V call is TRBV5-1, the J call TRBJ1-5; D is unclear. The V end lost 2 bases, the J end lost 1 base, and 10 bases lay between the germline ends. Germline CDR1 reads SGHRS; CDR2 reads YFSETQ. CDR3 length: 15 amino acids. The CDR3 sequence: CASSLGGSSNQPQHF. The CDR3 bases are TGCGCCAGCAGCTTAGGAGGGTCGAGCAATCAGCCCCAGCATTTT.

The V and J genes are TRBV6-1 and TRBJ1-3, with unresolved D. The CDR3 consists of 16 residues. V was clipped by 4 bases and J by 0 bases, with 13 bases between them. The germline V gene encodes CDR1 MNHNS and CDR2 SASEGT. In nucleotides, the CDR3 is TGTGCCAGCAGTGTGACATATCAAGCCTCTGGAAACACCATATATTTT. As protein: CASSVTYQASGNTIYF.

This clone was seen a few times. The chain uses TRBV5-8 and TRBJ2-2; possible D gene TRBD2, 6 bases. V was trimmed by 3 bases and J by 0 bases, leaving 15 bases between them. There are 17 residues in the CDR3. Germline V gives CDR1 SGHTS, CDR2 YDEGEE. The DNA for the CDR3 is TGTGCCAGCAGCTGGCCGGCGGGGTCTGCGAACACCGGGGAGCTGTTTTTT. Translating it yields CASSWPAGSANTGELFF.